The 8 T cell receptor beta chains given below trace back to one sample, sequenced in a study of cytomegalovirus exposure and HLA in healthy donors. Profiling relied on immunoSEQ multiplex PCR, and the TCRdb table lists in-frame clones only, not all of them. The table has 160,000 or so clones, around 85% seen once. The sample was PBMCs. These receptors all stem from a man aged 30 to 45 in good health and CMV-seropositive.

V usage is TRBV20-1 and J usage is TRBJ1-1; D uncertain. V was pared by 6 bases and J by 0 bases, with 5 bases between. The germline CDR1 and CDR2 sequences are DFQATT and SNEGSKA (reference sequence). The length of the CDR3 is 11 residues. CDR3: CSAILNTEAFF. CDR3 coding DNA: TGCAGTGCAATATTGAACACTGAAGCTTTCTTT.

This clone was observed a single time. The V gene is TRBV29-1, the J gene TRBJ1-2; 9 bases line up with TRBD1. J gave up 8 bases and V 2 bases, and 6 bases lay outside the gene matches. The CDR3 has 13 amino acids. The germline gives CDR1 SQVTM, CDR2 ANQGSEA. The CDR3 nucleotides are TGCAGCGTTGAAATAGCGACAGGGGGGGGCTACACCTTC. Translation gives CSVEIATGGGYTF.

The chain links TRBV15 to TRBJ1-5, with D perhaps TRBD1 (6 bases). This CDR3 region has 17 residues. V shed 0 bases and J shed 2 bases, with 14 bases lying between them. The germline gives CDR1 LNHNV, CDR2 YYDKDF (reference sequence). CDR3 DNA sequence: TGTGCCACCAGCAGAGATGGGGGACCAGGGGGCAATCAGCCCCAGCATTTT. Its protein product is CATSRDGGPGGNQPQHF.

V usage is TRBV4-3 and J usage is TRBJ2-3, with TRBD2 as a possible D gene (5 bases). This CDR3 comprises 13 residues. Trimming removed 5 bases from V and 1 base from J, with 7 bases in between. Germline V gives CDR1 LGHNA, CDR2 YSLEER. CDR3 in amino acids: CASSWRGTDTQYF. The CDR3 DNA follows: TGCGCCAGCAGCTGGCGGGGCACAGATACGCAGTATTTT.

The V call is TRBV6-5, the J call TRBJ2-7; 8 bases map to TRBD1. CDR1 and CDR2 from the germline V gene are MNHEY and SVGAGI. The CDR3 extends over 13 amino acids. With V trimmed by 6 bases and J by 2 bases, 3 bases remained unmatched. This CDR3 is CASSWGQAYEQYF. Written as DNA, the CDR3 is TGTGCCAGCAGCTGGGGACAGGCCTACGAGCAGTACTTC.

This chain links TRBV5-5 with TRBJ2-1; 10 bases line up with TRBD2. The CDR3 is 16 residues long. The junction had 6 bases not matched to a gene; V was cut back by 4 bases and J by 2 bases. Germline CDR1 is SGHKS and CDR2 is YYEKEE (reference sequence). CDR3 DNA: TGTGCCAGCAGCCGGGGGCTAGCGGGGGCCTACAATGAGCAGTTCTTC. Translation gives CASSRGLAGAYNEQFF.

The chain recombines TRBV18 with TRBJ2-7; 10 bases are shared with TRBD2. CDR1 and CDR2 (germline): KGHSH, LQKENI. CDR3 size: 15 residues. V dropped 3 bases and J dropped 0; count of bases not matched to a gene: 2. CDR3 sequence reads: CASSPASGGSYEQYF. The CDR3 region has the DNA TGTGCCAGCTCACCCGCTAGCGGGGGCTCCTACGAGCAGTACTTC.

The rearrangement joins TRBV7-9 to TRBJ1-2; possible D gene TRBD1, 5 bases. The V gene's germline CDR1 is SEHNR and CDR2 FQNEAQ (reference sequence). The ends were cut back, 0 bases at V and 6 bases at J, with 14 bases in the middle. The CDR3 extends over 15 amino acids. In nucleotides, the CDR3 is TGTGCCAGCAGCTTAGCTCATCGGGGGGAAGATGGCTACACCTTC. Translation gives CASSLAHRGEDGYTF.